This TCR beta chain was identified during a study of control samples from healthy donors and cancer patients (dated by TCRdb to 2020 to 2022). The library was built by means of the immunoSEQ multiplex PCR assay. TCRdb obtained this table from immuneACCESS and retained in-frame rearrangements with V and J assigned. These tables miss some clones; where compared with another copy, unresolved V genes account for less than half of the shortfall, and the remainder is unexplained. The sample table records about 120,000 clones; nearly 95% of these occur just once. The ten largest make up roughly 2.5% of the sample. For this clone: This clone's antigen is unknown. Per-base qualities were not stored, and no clone one base away is much larger.

The germline V gene gives CDR1 as MGHRA and CDR2 as YSYEKL. The CDR3 contains 16 residues, cysteine and phenylalanine counted. This entry keeps only the CDR3 DNA: 48 bases, framed from base 1. V and J lose 0 bases and 1 base, and a span of 12 bases separates them. The sequence links TRBV4-1 to TRBJ2-5, with the D segment possibly TRBD1 or TRBD2, each aligning over 5 bases. The sequencing sample was made of blood. The source of this sequence is a man aged 30 to 45 in good health. The nucleotides are TGCGCCAGCAGCCAAGATCTAGGGGACCTCCAAGAGACCCAGTACTTC. This is translated as CASSQDLGDLQETQYF.